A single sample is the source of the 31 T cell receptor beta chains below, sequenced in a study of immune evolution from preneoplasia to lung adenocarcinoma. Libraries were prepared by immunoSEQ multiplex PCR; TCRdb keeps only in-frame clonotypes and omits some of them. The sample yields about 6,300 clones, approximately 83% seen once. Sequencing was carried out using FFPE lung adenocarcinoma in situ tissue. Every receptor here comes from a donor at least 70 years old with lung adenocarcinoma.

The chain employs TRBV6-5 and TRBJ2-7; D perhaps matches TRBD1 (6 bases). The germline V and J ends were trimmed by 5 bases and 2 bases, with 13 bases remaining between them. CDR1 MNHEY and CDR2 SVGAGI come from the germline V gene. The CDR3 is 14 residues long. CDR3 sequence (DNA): TGTGCCAGCAGTAGAACAGGGCTAGCCTACGAGCAGTACTTC. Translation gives CASSRTGLAYEQYF.

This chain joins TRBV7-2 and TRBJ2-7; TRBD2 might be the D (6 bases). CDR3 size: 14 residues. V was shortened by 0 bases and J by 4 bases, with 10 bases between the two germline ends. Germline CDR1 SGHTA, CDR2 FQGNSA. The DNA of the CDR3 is TGTGCCAGCAGCTTAGCGGGAGGCCCTTACGAGCAGTACTTC. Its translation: CASSLAGGPYEQYF.

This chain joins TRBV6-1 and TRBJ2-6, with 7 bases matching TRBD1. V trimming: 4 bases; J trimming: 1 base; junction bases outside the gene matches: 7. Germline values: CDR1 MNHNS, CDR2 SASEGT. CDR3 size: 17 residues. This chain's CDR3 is CASSARQGSSGANVLTF. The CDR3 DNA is TGTGCCAGCAGTGCTAGACAGGGAAGTTCTGGGGCCAACGTCCTGACTTTC.

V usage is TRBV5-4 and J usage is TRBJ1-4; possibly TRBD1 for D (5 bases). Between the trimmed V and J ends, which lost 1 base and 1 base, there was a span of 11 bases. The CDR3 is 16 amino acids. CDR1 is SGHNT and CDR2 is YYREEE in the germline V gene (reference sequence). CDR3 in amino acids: CASSLRQGGTNEKLFF. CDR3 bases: TGTGCCAGCAGCTTGAGGCAGGGCGGAACTAATGAAAAACTGTTTTTT.

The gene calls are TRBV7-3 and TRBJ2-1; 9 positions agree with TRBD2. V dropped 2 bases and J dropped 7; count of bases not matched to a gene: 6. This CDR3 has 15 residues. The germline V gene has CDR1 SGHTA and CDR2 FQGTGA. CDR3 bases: TGTGCCAGCAGCTTATCTAGCGGGGCCTTTAATGAGCAGTTCTTC. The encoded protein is CASSLSSGAFNEQFF. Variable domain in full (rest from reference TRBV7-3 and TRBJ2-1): GAGVSQTPSNKVTEKGKYVELRCDPISGHTALYWYRQSLGQGPEFLIYFQGTGAADDSGLPNDRFFAVRPEGSVSTLKIQRTERGDSAVYLCASSLSSGAFNEQFFGPGTRLTVL.

This chain's CDR3 is CASGTSGTNTGELFF. DNA of the CDR3: TGCGCCAGCGGGACTAGCGGAACGAACACCGGGGAGCTGTTTTTT. This chain joins TRBV5-1 and TRBJ2-2; TRBD2 aligns across 11 bases. Trimming cost V 7 bases and J 0 bases; bases outside gene matches: 2. The CDR3 has 15 residues. The germline V gene has CDR1 SGHRS and CDR2 YFSETQ.

CDR3 region: CASSPRTANTGELFF. The CDR3 DNA reads as TGTGCCAGCTCCCCCCGGACAGCGAACACCGGGGAGCTGTTTTTT. The gene calls are TRBV18 and TRBJ2-2, with D possibly being TRBD1 (6 bases). The V gene's germline CDR1 is KGHSH and CDR2 LQKENI. Trimming left V 6 bases short and J 0 bases short, with 11 bases between. CDR3 size: 15 residues.

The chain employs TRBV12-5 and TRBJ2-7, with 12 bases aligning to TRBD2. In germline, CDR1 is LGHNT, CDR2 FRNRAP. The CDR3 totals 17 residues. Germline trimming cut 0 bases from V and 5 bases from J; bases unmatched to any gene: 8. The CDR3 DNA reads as TGTGCTAGTGGTTTGGTACGACTAGCGGGAGTGCTCGACGAGCAGTACTTC. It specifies CASGLVRLAGVLDEQYF.

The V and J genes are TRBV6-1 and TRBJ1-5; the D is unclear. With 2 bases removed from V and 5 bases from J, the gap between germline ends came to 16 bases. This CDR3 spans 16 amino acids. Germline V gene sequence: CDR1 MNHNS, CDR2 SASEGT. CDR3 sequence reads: CASSEIRVGFYQPQHF. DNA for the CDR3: TGTGCCAGCAGTGAAATACGGGTGGGATTCTATCAGCCCCAGCATTTT.

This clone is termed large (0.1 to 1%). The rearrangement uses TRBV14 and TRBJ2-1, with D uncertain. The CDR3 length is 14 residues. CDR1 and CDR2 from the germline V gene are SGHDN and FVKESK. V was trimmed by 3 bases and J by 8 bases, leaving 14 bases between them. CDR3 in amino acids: CASSQLRFGDEQFF. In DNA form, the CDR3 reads TGTGCCAGCAGCCAGCTTAGATTCGGCGATGAGCAGTTCTTC.

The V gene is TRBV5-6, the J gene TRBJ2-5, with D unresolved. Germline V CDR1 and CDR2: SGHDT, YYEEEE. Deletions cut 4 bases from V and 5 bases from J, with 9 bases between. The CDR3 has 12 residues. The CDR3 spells CASSPDRETQYF. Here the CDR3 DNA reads TGTGCCAGCAGCCCAGATCGGGAGACCCAGTACTTC.

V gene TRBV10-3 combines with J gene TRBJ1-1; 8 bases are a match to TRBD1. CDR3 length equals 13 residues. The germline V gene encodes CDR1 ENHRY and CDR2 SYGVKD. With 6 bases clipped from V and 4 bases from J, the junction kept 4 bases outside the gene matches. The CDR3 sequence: CAISGQGTTEAFF. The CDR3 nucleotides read TGTGCCATCAGCGGACAGGGTACCACTGAAGCTTTCTTT.

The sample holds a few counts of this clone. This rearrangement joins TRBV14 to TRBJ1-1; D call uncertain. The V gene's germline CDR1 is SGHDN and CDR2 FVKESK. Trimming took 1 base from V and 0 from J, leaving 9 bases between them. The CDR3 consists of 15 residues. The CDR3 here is CASSQVGKMNTEAFF. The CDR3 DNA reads TGTGCCAGCAGCCAAGTGGGCAAAATGAACACTGAAGCTTTCTTT.

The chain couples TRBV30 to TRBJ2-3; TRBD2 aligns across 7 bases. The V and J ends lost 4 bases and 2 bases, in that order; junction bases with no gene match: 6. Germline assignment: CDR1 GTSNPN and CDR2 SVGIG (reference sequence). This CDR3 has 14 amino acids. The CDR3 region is CAWKLAGATDTQYF. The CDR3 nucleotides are TGTGCCTGGAAATTAGCGGGCGCCACAGATACGCAGTATTTT.

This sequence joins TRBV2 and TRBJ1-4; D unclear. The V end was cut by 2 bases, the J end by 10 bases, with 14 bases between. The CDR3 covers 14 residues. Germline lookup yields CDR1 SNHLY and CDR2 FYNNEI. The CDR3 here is CASSERFSSGKLFF. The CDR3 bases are TGTGCCAGCAGTGAACGTTTCAGCTCTGGAAAACTGTTTTTT.

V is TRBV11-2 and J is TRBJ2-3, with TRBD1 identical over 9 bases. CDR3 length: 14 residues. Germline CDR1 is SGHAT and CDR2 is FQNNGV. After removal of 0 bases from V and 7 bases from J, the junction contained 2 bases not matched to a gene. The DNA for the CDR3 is TGTGCCAGCAGCTTAGACGGGACAGGGAATACGCAGTATTTT. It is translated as CASSLDGTGNTQYF.

The CDR3 nucleotides are TGCGCCAGCAGCCAAGATGTGACTAGCGGGAGGAGGACAGATACGCAGTATTTT. It encodes CASSQDVTSGRRTDTQYF. The V gene is TRBV4-1, the J gene TRBJ2-3; TRBD2 aligns across 13 bases. Germline CDR1 MGHRA, CDR2 YSYEKL. V lost 0 bases to trimming and J lost 3 bases; unmatched junction nucleotides: 6. The CDR3 has 18 residues.

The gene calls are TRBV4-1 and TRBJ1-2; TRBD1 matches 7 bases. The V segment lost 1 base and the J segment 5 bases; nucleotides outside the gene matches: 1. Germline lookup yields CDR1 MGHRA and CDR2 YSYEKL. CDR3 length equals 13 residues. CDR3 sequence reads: CASSQGRGYGYTF. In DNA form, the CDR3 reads TGCGCCAGCAGCCAAGGCAGGGGGTATGGCTACACCTTC.

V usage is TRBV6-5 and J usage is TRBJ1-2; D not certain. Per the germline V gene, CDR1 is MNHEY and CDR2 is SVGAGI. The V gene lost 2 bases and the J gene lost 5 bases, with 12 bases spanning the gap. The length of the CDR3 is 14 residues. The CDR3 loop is CASSYRGTGYGYTF. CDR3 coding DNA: TGTGCCAGCAGTTACCGGGGAACGGGGTATGGCTACACCTTC.

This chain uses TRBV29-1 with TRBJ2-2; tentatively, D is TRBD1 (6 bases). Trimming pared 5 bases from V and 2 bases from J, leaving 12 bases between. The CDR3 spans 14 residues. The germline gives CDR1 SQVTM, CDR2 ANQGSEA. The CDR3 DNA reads TGCAGCGTTACCAGGACAGATAACACCGGGGAGCTGTTTTTT. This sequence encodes CSVTRTDNTGELFF.

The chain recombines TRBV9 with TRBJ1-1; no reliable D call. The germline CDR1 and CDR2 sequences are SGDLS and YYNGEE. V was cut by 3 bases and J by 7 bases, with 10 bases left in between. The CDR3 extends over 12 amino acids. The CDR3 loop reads CASSAYSGEAFF. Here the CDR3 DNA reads TGTGCCAGCAGCGCCTATTCTGGTGAAGCTTTCTTT.

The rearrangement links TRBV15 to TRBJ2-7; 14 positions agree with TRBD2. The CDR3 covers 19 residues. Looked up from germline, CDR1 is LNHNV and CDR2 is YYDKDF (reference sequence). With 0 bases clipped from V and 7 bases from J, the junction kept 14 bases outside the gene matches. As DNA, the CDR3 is TGTGCCACCAGCAGAGATACGGGTCGACTAGCGGGAGGGCCTGGGGAGCAGTACTTC. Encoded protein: CATSRDTGRLAGGPGEQYF.

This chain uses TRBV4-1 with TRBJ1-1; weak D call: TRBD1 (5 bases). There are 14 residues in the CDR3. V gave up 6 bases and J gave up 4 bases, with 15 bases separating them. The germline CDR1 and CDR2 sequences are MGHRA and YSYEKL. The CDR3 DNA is TGCGCCAGCAGGGGACTCCTGAGGGGCACTGAAGCTTTCTTT. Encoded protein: CASRGLLRGTEAFF.

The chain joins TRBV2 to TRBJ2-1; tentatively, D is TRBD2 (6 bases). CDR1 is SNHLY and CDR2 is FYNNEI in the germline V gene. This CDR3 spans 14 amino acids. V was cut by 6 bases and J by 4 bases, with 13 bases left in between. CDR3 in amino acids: CASRRDSSYNEQFF. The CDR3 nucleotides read TGTGCCAGCAGGCGGGACTCCTCTTACAATGAGCAGTTCTTC.

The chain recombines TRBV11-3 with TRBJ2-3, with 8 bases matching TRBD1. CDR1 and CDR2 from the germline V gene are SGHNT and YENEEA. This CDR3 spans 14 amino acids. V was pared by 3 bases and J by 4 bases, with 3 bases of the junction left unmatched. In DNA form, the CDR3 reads TGTGCCAGCAGCTTGGGACAGGAACCAGATACGCAGTATTTT. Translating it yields CASSLGQEPDTQYF.

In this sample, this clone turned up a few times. The CDR3 here is CASSVGGGRNEQFF. The CDR3 nucleotides are TGTGCCAGCAGCGTAGGTGGAGGGCGCAATGAGCAGTTCTTC. The V and J genes are TRBV9 and TRBJ2-1; D is perhaps TRBD2 (6 bases). Trimming removed 0 bases from V and 6 bases from J, with 10 bases in between. The CDR3 loop spans 14 amino acids. Looked up from germline, CDR1 is SGDLS and CDR2 is YYNGEE. Looking up the rest from reference TRBV9 and TRBJ2-1 gives the full variable domain: DSGVTQTPKHLITATGQRVTLRCSPRSGDLSVYWYQQSLDQGLQFLIQYYNGEERAKGNILERFSAQQFPDLHSELNLSSLELGDSALYFCASSVGGGRNEQFFGPGTRLTVL.

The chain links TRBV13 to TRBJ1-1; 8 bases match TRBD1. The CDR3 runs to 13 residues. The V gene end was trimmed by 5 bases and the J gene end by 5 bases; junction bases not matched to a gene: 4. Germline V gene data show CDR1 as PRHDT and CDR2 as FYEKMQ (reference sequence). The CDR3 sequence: CASSRDRRTEAFF. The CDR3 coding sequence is TGTGCCAGCAGCCGGGACAGGAGGACTGAAGCTTTCTTT.

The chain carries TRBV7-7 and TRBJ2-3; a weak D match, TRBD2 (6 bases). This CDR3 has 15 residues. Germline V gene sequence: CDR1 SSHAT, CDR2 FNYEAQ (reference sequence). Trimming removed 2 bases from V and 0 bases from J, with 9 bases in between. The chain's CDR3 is CASSLRGASTDTQYF. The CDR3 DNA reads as TGTGCCAGCAGCTTACGCGGGGCTAGCACAGATACGCAGTATTTT.

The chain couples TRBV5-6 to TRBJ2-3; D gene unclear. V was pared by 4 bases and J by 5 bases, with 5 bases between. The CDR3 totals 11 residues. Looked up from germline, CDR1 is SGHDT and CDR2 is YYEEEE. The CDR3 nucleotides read TGTGCCAGCAGCCTGAGAGATACGCAGTATTTT. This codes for CASSLRDTQYF.

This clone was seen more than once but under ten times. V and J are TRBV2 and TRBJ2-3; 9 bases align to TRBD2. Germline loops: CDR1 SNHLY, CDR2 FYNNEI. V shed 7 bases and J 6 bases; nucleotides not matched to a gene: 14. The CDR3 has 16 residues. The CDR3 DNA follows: TGTGCCAGCATCCGCGAGGGACTAGCTTCCTCGGATACGCAGTATTTT. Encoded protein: CASIREGLASSDTQYF. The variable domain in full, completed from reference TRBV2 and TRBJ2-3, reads EPEVTQTPSHQVTQMGQEVILRCVPISNHLYFYWYRQILGQKVEFLVSFYNNEISEKSEIFDDQFSVERPDGSNFTLKIRSTKLEDSAMYFCASIREGLASSDTQYFGPGTRLTVL.

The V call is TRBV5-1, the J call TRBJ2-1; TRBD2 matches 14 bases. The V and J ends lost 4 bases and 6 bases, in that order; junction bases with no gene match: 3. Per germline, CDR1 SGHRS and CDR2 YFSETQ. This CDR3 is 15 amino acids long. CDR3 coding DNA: TGCGCCAGCAGCGCGGGACTAGCGGGAGTCAATGAGCAGTTCTTC. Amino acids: CASSAGLAGVNEQFF.